This TCR beta chain is drawn from a study of shared clonotypes between healthy human individuals. General observations from the study: Despite large depth, sorted-subset datasets appeared incompletely sequenced.

Turning to this clone: The antigen remains undetermined. Different DNA sequences within this sample yield the same CDR3.

This CDR3 comprises 14 residues. Germline V gives CDR1 SGDLS, CDR2 YYNGEE. J was trimmed by 5 bases and V by 4 bases; bases with no gene match: 8. The assay was carried out at the deep level. Libraries were prepared by immunoSEQ multiplex PCR; TCRdb keeps only in-frame clonotypes and omits some of them. The sample has 2 million to 2.5 million clones; approximately 93% are singletons. Specimen: naive CD4+ T cells from PBMCs. The subset was: CD45RA+ positively selected. V gene TRBV9 combines with J gene TRBJ2-5; 7 bases are shared with TRBD1. This clonotype was obtained from a man between 18 and 35 years old in good health. Some clones in this sample may be carry-over from other donors' samples. The CDR3 region is CASSPTGVGETQYF. Here the CDR3 DNA reads TGTGCCAGCAGCCCAACAGGGGTGGGGGAGACCCAGTACTTC.